This T cell receptor beta chain was profiled in a study of beta chain features in type 1 diabetes. Sequencing targeted expressed TCRB transcripts, as all isolated RNA had been reverse transcribed. Data came from immunoSEQ multiplex PCR; TCRdb stores just in-frame clones and leaves some out. Among around 650,000 clones, roughly an eighth were seen once, and the ten largest hold more than 0.095%. The CDR3 totals 18 residues. Per germline, CDR1 SGHTA and CDR2 FQGNSA. V was pared by 4 bases and J by 5 bases, with 10 bases of the junction left unmatched. The sample holds a few counts of this clone. Its antigen is currently unknown. General study findings and limits: In patients and controls equally, PCR might favor templates that are shorter. Significant though moderate, a shortening of TCRB CDR3s appeared in all four CD4+ subsets of Type 1 diabetes patients.

This rearrangement joins TRBV7-2 to TRBJ2-5; 16 bases align to TRBD2. The source material was naive CD4+ T cells from blood. The receptor comes from a man aged 30 to 39 with type 1 diabetes. CDR3 DNA sequence: TGTGCCAGCAGCTCGGGACTAGCGGGGGGGTCCCCCCAGGAGACCCAGTACTTC. This gives the protein CASSSGLAGGSPQETQYF.